This T cell receptor beta chain was observed in a study of blood T cells in healthy people across ages. General observations from the study: Naive T cell percentage showed a strong correlation with TCR beta diversity. Greater diversity and more naive CD4+ cells were seen in long-lived donors than in aged donors.

Points on this clonotype: What it binds is not known.

Then a second PCR, running roughly 7 to 11 cycles, was carried out with a sample-barcoded 5' primer and a J-beta primer mix. TCRdb reprocessed the 5' RACE reads via MiXCR and lists one record per CDR3 protein. The repertoire consists of 650,000 to 800,000 distinct CDR3 sequences, with 52% occurring once and the leading ten covering 13%. J lost 9 bases, V lost 4 bases, and 7 bases had no gene match. The germline gives CDR1 MGHDK, CDR2 SYGVNS. This CDR3 has 14 residues. Each individual donor underwent a draw of around 9.8 milliliters of peripheral blood. The TCR sequence derives from a woman aged 80 or over in good health. The gene calls are TRBV25-1 and TRBJ2-1, with TRBD2 identical over 9 bases. Source material: blood. CDR3 nucleotide sequence: TGTGCCAGCAGTGGGAGCGGGGGGCACATTGAGCAGTTCTTC. Protein sequence: CASSGSGGHIEQFF. Full variable domain (outside the CDR3, taken from reference TRBV25-1 and TRBJ2-1): EADIYQTPRYLVIGTGKKITLECSQTMGHDKMYWYQQDPGMELHLIHYSYGVNSTEKGDLSSESTVSRIRTEHFPLTLESARPSHTSQYLCASSGSGGHIEQFFGPGTRLTVL.